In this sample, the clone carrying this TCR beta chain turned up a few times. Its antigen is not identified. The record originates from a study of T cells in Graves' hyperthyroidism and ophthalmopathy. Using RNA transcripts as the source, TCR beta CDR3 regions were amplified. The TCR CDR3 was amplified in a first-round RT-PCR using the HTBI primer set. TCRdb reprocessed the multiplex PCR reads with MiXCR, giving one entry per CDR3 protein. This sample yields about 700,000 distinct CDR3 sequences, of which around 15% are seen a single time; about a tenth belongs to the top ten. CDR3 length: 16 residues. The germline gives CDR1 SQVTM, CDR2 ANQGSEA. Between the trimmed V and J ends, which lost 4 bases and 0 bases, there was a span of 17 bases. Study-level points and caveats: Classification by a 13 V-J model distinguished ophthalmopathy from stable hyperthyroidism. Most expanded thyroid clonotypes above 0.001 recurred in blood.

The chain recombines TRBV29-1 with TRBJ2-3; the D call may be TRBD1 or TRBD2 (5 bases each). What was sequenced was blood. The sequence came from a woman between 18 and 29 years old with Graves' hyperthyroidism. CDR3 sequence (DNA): TGCAGCGTTGGGGATTTAGGGACGGCTAGCACAGATACGCAGTATTTT. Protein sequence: CSVGDLGTASTDTQYF.